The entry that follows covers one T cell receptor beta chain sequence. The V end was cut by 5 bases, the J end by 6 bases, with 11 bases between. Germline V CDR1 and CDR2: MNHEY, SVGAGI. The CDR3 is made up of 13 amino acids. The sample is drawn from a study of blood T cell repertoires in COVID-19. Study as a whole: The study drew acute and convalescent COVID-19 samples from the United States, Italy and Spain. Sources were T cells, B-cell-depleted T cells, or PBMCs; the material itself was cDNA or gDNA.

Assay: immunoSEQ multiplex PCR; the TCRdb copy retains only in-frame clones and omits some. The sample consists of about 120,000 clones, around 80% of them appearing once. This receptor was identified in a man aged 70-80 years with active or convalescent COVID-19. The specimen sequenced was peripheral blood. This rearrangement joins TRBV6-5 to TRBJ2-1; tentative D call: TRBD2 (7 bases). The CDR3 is CASSIGGGNEQFF. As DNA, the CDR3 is TGTGCCAGCAGTATAGGGGGGGGCAATGAGCAGTTCTTC.